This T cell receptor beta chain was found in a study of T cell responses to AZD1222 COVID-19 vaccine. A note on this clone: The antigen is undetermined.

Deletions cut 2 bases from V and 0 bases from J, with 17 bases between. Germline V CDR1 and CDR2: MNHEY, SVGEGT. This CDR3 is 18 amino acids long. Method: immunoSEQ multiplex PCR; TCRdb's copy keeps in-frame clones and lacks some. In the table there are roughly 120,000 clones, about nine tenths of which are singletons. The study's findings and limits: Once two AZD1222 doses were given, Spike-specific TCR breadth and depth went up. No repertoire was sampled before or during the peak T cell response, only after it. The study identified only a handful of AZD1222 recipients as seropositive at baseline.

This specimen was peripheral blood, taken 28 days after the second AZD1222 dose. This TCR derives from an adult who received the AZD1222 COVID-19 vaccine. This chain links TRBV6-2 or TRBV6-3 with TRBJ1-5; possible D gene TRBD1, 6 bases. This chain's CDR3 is CASSYNHRDAFSNQPQHF. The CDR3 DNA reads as TGTGCCAGCAGTTACAACCACAGGGACGCTTTTAGCAATCAGCCCCAGCATTTT.